The 3 T cell receptor beta chains in this list originate from one sample, sequenced in a study of blood T cell repertoires in COVID-19. Clones were sequenced by immunoSEQ multiplex PCR, and TCRdb holds only the in-frame ones, with some missing. The table shows 85,000 to 90,000 clones, with roughly nine tenths occurring only once. Sequencing was carried out using peripheral blood. The receptors originated from an elderly woman with active COVID-19.

V is TRBV4-2 and J is TRBJ1-2; D unclear. This CDR3 has 18 residues. Per germline, CDR1 LGHNA and CDR2 YNFKEQ. Trimming pared 4 bases from V and 3 bases from J, leaving 24 bases between. CDR3 sequence reads: CASSPIAPAATLYYGYTF. As DNA, the CDR3 is TGTGCCAGCAGCCCCATCGCTCCGGCAGCGACGCTATACTATGGCTACACCTTC.

This chain joins TRBV7-3 and TRBJ2-7; tentative D call: TRBD2 (5 bases). Trimming took off 5 bases at V and 10 bases at J, with 18 bases between the two ends. Germline V lookup: CDR1 SGHTA, CDR2 FQGTGA. The CDR3 runs 13 residues. The CDR3: CASSPTYSDSQYF. In nucleotides, the CDR3 is TGTGCCAGCAGCCCCACATATAGCGATTCCCAGTACTTC.

The chain combines TRBV19 with TRBJ2-1, with TRBD2 matching over 12 bases. This CDR3 has 16 residues. In germline, CDR1 is LNHDA, CDR2 SQIVND (reference sequence). V shed 6 bases, J shed 0 bases, and the junction held 3 bases outside the gene matches. CDR3 region: CASSPTSGSSYNEQFF. In nucleotides, the CDR3 is TGTGCCAGTAGCCCGACTAGCGGGAGCTCCTACAATGAGCAGTTCTTC.